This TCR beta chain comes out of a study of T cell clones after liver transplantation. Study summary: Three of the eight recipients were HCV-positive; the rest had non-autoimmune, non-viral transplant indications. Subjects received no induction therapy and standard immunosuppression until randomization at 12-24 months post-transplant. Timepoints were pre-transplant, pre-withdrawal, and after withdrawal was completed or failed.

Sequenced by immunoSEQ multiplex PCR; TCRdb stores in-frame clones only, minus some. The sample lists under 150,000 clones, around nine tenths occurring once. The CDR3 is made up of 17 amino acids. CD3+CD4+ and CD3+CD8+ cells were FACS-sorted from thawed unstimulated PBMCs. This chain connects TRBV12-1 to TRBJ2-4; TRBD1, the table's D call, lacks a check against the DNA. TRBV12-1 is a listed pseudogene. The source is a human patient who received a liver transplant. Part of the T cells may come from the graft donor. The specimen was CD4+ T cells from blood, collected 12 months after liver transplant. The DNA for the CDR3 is TGTGCCAGCAGCTTTGACAGGGGGCGAGCGTCCAAAAACATTCAGTACTTC. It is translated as CASSFDRGRASKNIQYF.